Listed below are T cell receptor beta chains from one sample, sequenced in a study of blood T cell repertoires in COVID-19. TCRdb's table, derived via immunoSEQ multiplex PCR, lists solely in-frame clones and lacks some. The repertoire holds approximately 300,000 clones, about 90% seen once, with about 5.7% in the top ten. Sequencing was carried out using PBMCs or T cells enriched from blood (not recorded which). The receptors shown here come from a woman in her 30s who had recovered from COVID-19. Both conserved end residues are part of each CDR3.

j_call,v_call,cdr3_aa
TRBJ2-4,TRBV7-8,CASSPQSGFWDIQYF
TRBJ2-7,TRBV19,CASRELAGTGEQYF
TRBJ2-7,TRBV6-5,CASSQSGLSYEQYF
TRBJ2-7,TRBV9,CASRKASGGGEQYF
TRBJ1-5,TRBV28,CASRRTGQPQHF
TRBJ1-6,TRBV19,CACSGQGGSPLHF
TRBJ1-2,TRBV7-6,CASSFRDSSGYTF
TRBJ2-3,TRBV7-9,CASSLAQWTGVTDTQYF
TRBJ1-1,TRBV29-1,CSVSVQGLYTEAFF
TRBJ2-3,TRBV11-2,CASSFYSAGGPGDTQYF
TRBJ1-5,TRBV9,CASSPGVDNQPQHF